A single sample gave rise to the 13 T cell receptor beta chains below, sequenced in a study of cytomegalovirus exposure and HLA in healthy donors. The PCR used 60 Vbeta and 13 Jbeta primers. Sequenced by immunoSEQ multiplex PCR; TCRdb stores in-frame clones only, minus some. The table records some 220,000 clones, 77% of them present only once. The sample consisted of PBMCs. The receptor source for this set is a woman aged 60-70 years in good health and CMV-seropositive.

This chain links TRBV18 with TRBJ1-4; 7 bases match TRBD1. Germline V lookup: CDR1 KGHSH, CDR2 LQKENI. V lost 3 bases to trimming and J lost 0 bases; unmatched junction nucleotides: 7. The CDR3 totals 17 residues. The CDR3 DNA sequence: TGTGCCAGCTCACCCTTAGACAGGGTCACAACTAATGAAAAACTGTTTTTT. Translating it yields CASSPLDRVTTNEKLFF.

J is TRBJ2-4 and V is TRBV18, with D perhaps TRBD1 (5 bases). CDR1 and CDR2 (germline): KGHSH, LQKENI. The V end lost 6 bases, the J end lost 3 bases, and 9 bases lay between the germline ends. This CDR3 spans 13 amino acids. CDR3 loop: CASSLDSKNIQYF. The CDR3 nucleotides read TGTGCCAGCTCCCTTGACAGCAAAAACATTCAGTACTTC.

The chain uses TRBV6-5 and TRBJ2-7; 7 positions match TRBD1. V trimming: 7 bases; J trimming: 6 bases; junction bases outside the gene matches: 6. Germline lookup yields CDR1 MNHEY and CDR2 SVGAGI. The CDR3 has 12 amino acids. The CDR3 DNA sequence: TGTGCCAGCAAACGACAGGGTTCCGAGCAGTACTTC. This encodes CASKRQGSEQYF.

The V gene is TRBV28, the J gene TRBJ2-1; tentative D call: TRBD1 (5 bases). Trimming cost V 2 bases and J 7 bases, with 9 bases left between them. The V gene's germline CDR1 is MDHEN and CDR2 SYDVKM. The CDR3 is 13 amino acids. CDR3 DNA sequence: TGTGCCAGCAGTTTAGACAGTTTGAATGAGCAGTTCTTC. Translating it yields CASSLDSLNEQFF.

The rearrangement uses TRBV18 and TRBJ1-3; D possibly corresponds to TRBD1 (5 bases). This CDR3 region has 16 residues. Trimming pared 3 bases from V and 0 bases from J, leaving 12 bases between. CDR1 and CDR2 from the germline V gene are KGHSH and LQKENI. The CDR3 DNA is TGTGCCAGCTCACCGACTCAGGGCAACTCTGGAAACACCATATATTTT. Encoded protein: CASSPTQGNSGNTIYF.

CDR3 loop: CASRRGVSGGTYEQFF. CDR3 DNA: TGTGCCAGCAGGAGAGGAGTTAGCGGGGGTACGTATGAGCAGTTCTTC. This sequence joins TRBV27 and TRBJ2-1, with 9 bases lining up with TRBD2. The V and J ends lost 6 bases and 8 bases, in that order; junction bases with no gene match: 14. This CDR3 is 16 amino acids long. Looked up from germline, CDR1 is MNHEY and CDR2 is SMNVEV (reference sequence).

The V call is TRBV30, the J call TRBJ1-2, with D unclear. Germline CDR1 is GTSNPN and CDR2 is SVGIG (reference sequence). The length of the CDR3 is 12 residues. V shed 5 bases and J shed 5 bases, with 12 bases lying between them. The CDR3 DNA follows: TGTGCCTGGGAAAAAGCCCGGTATGGCTACACCTTC. Amino acids: CAWEKARYGYTF.

A remark on this clone: Additional DNA sequences in this sample encode the identical CDR3. The chain's CDR3 is CASSPGQSYEQYF. The CDR3 nucleotides are TGTGCCAGCAGTCCTGGACAGAGCTACGAGCAGTACTTC. The V and J genes are TRBV28 and TRBJ2-7; D possibly corresponds to TRBD1 (6 bases). There are 13 residues in the CDR3. V lost 5 bases, J lost 3 bases, and 11 bases lay in between. The germline gives CDR1 MDHEN, CDR2 SYDVKM.

The chain carries TRBV5-1 and TRBJ1-6; D unclear. V lost 1 base, J lost 8 bases, and 10 bases lay in between. From germline, CDR1 is SGHRS and CDR2 YFSETQ. This CDR3 is built from 14 residues. DNA for the CDR3: TGCGCCAGCAGCTTGACAGACACTTATTCACCCCTCCACTTT. Its translation is CASSLTDTYSPLHF.

V and J are TRBV11-2 and TRBJ2-2; 9 nucleotides align to TRBD2. Unmatched junction bases numbered 6, after V lost 4 bases and J lost 3 bases. The CDR3 covers 16 residues. Germline CDR1 SGHAT, CDR2 FQNNGV. The CDR3 DNA reads as TGTGCCAGCAGCTCCATAGCGGGGGCACACACCGGGGAGCTGTTTTTT. Translating it yields CASSSIAGAHTGELFF.

The rearrangement uses TRBV7-9 and TRBJ2-7; D is ambiguous. The CDR3 spans 14 residues. The ends were cut back, 0 bases at V and 2 bases at J, with 8 bases in the middle. Germline CDR1 reads SEHNR; CDR2 reads FQNEAQ (reference sequence). CDR3 amino acids: CASSLALGPYEQYF. The CDR3 DNA sequence: TGTGCCAGCAGCTTAGCTCTAGGCCCCTACGAGCAGTACTTC. Variable domain in full (rest from reference TRBV7-9 and TRBJ2-7): DTGVSQNPRHKITKRGQNVTFRCDPISEHNRLYWYRQTLGQGPEFLTYFQNEAQLEKSRLLSDRFSAERPKGSFSTLEIQRTEQGDSAMYLCASSLALGPYEQYFGPGTRLTVT.

The chain is built from TRBV5-1 and TRBJ1-4; D may be TRBD1 (5 bases). There are 14 residues in the CDR3. The V gene's germline CDR1 is SGHRS and CDR2 YFSETQ. V was trimmed by 4 bases and J by 8 bases, leaving 15 bases between them. CDR3 residues: CASSPLVGGEKLFF. The DNA for the CDR3 is TGCGCCAGCAGCCCACTAGTGGGGGGGGAAAAACTGTTTTTT.

A few counts support this clone. The CDR3 protein is CASSQDRGRTAFF. CDR3 bases: TGCGCCAGCAGCCAAGACAGGGGGCGTACAGCTTTCTTT. The rearrangement uses TRBV4-3 and TRBJ1-1; 8 bases agree with TRBD1. The CDR3 has 13 residues. The V and J ends lost 0 bases and 10 bases, in that order; junction bases with no gene match: 4. The germline V gene has CDR1 LGHNA and CDR2 YSLEER.